This T cell receptor beta chain was identified during a study of technical replicates of blood from several donors. The germline CDR1 and CDR2 sequences are MNHEY and SMNVEV (reference sequence). This CDR3 spans 12 amino acids. Trimming removed 3 bases from V and 6 bases from J, with 6 bases in between. This clone was observed a handful of times. Assay: immunoSEQ multiplex PCR; the TCRdb copy retains only in-frame clones and omits some. Among about 88,000 clones listed, approximately 90% were seen once. The receptor was isolated from a human donor in good health. This chain connects TRBV27 to TRBJ2-1; D call uncertain. The specimen was T cells isolated from PBMCs. The CDR3 here is CASSFAANEQFF. CDR3 sequence (DNA): TGTGCCAGCAGTTTCGCGGCCAATGAGCAGTTCTTC.